The clone carrying this TCR beta chain was observed at least ten times. As yet, its antigen is unknown. This sample is drawn from a study of human T cells and chemical hapten exposure. Whole-study context: Upper inner arm skin measuring roughly 2 cm by roughly 2 cm received 2% DPC for sensitization. Study outcomes and limitations: Against controls, expanded TCRs gave rise to significantly more large CDR3 similarity clusters.

V dropped 5 bases and J dropped 0 bases, with 20 bases sitting between them. Germline V gene sequence: CDR1 SEHNR, CDR2 FQNEAQ (reference sequence). The CDR3 totals 19 residues. Sample time point: pre-sensitization, week 0. Specified treatment: therapeutic diphenylcyclopropenone sensitization with weekly scalp DPC. Using its own MiXCR run on the RACE reads, TCRdb lists one record per CDR3 protein. The sample records tens of thousands of distinct CDR3 sequences, 9.5% to 15% being singletons. This receptor was identified in a woman between 25 and 40 years old with alopecia areata. Some clones in this sample may be carry-over from other donors' samples. The sequenced sample was whole blood, obtained in connection with sensitization to the hapten diphenylcyclopropenone (DPC). The genes are TRBV7-9 and TRBJ2-6; D call uncertain. The CDR3 DNA sequence: TGTGCCAGCAGCAATCCATTCGGGCCGAAGAGCTCTGGGGCCAACGTCCTGACTTTC. Protein product: CASSNPFGPKSSGANVLTF.